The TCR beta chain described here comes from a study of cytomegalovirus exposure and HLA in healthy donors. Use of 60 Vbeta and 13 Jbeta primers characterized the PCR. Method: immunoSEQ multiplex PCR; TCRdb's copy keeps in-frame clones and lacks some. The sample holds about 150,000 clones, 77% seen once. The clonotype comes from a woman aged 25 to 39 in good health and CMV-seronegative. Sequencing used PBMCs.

CDR3 bases: TGCAGCGTCTCGGACAGAAGGCATGGCTACACCTTC. Its translation: CSVSDRRHGYTF. The V and J genes are TRBV29-1 and TRBJ1-2; a possible D gene is TRBD1 (6 bases). This CDR3 is 12 amino acids long. CDR1 SQVTM and CDR2 ANQGSEA come from the germline V gene. With 6 bases removed from V and 6 bases from J, the gap between germline ends came to 14 bases.